These 28 T cell receptor beta chains originate from one sample sequenced in a study of post-analysis software for immune sequencing data. Study-wide points: In patients, five or six TRBV segments were more frequent than in controls, with TRBV5-6, TRBV5-1 and TRBV20-1 among them.

Unique-molecular-identifier-tagged TCR beta cDNA libraries were used. One entry per CDR3 protein, called by TCRdb with MiXCR from the PCR reads. The table includes roughly 800,000 distinct CDR3 sequences, less than 35% detected once. The antigens these receptors bind are not known. The sequenced material came from blood. The source is a girl between 10 and 17 years old with multiple sclerosis.

This chain joins TRBV3-1 and TRBJ2-1; possible D gene TRBD2, 5 bases. The CDR3 has 13 amino acids. V was cut by 0 bases and J by 14 bases, with 14 bases left in between. Germline CDR1 and CDR2: LGHDT and YNNKEL (reference sequence). The CDR3 loop is CASSQDPAAREFF. The CDR3 coding sequence is TGTGCCAGCAGCCAAGACCCGGCTGCGAGGGAGTTCTTC.

This clonotype was seen more than once but under ten times. The genes are TRBV3-1 and TRBJ2-1; the D is unclear. Germline-derived CDR1 and CDR2 are LGHDT and YNNKEL (reference sequence). The CDR3 spans 14 residues. V was shortened by 5 bases and J by 4 bases, with 12 bases between the two germline ends. This CDR3 reads CASSVTGWYNEQFF. The CDR3 bases are TGTGCCAGCAGCGTCACTGGGTGGTACAATGAGCAGTTCTTC.

This chain links TRBV11-3 with TRBJ2-7; possibly TRBD2 for D (5 bases). With 1 base removed from V and 7 bases from J, the gap between germline ends came to 14 bases. From germline, CDR1 is SGHNT and CDR2 YENEEA. This CDR3 contains 14 residues. The CDR3: CASSLGWSGSEQYF. The CDR3 DNA follows: TGTGCCAGCAGCTTAGGATGGAGCGGCAGTGAGCAGTACTTC.

This clonotype was counted at least ten times. The chain couples TRBV5-6 to TRBJ2-7; TRBD1 agrees at 7 bases. V dropped 0 bases and J dropped 2; count of bases not matched to a gene: 8. Germline V gene sequence: CDR1 SGHDT, CDR2 YYEEEE. The CDR3 length is 16 residues. As DNA, the CDR3 is TGTGCCAGCAGCTTGGTGGGACAGCGAGGCACCTACGAGCAGTACTTC. Translating gives CASSLVGQRGTYEQYF.

This clonotype has just one count. V and J are TRBV28 and TRBJ1-1; possibly TRBD1 for D (5 bases). The CDR3 totals 13 residues. V lost 8 bases to trimming and J lost 6 bases, with 16 bases between them. Germline lookup yields CDR1 MDHEN and CDR2 SYDVKM. The CDR3 nucleotides read TGTGCCAGCGGGGCGGGGGGTCGGGCTGAAGCTTTCTTT. Its translation is CASGAGGRAEAFF.

This clonotype has more than one count but fewer than ten. This sequence joins TRBV10-3 and TRBJ2-5; 9 bases align to TRBD2. The CDR3 has 16 residues. Per germline, CDR1 ENHRY and CDR2 SYGVKD. V trimming: 2 bases; J trimming: 5 bases; junction bases outside the gene matches: 9. In nucleotides, the CDR3 is TGTGCCATCAGTGAGGCCGTAGCGGGAGCGGGGGAGACCCAGTACTTC. Protein product: CAISEAVAGAGETQYF.

This clonotype came up a few times. The chain couples TRBV13 to TRBJ2-3, with D perhaps assigned TRBD1 or TRBD2 (5 bases each). V lost 2 bases and J lost 4, with 16 bases in between. The CDR3 loop spans 16 amino acids. In germline, CDR1 is PRHDT, CDR2 FYEKMQ (reference sequence). CDR3 loop: CASSLSRRLGADTQYF. The DNA of the CDR3 is TGTGCCAGCAGCTTAAGTCGACGGCTGGGGGCAGATACGCAGTATTTT.

The V gene is TRBV20-1, the J gene TRBJ2-1; 7 nucleotides agree with TRBD2. This CDR3 has 14 residues. Germline lookup yields CDR1 DFQATT and CDR2 SNEGSKA (reference sequence). V shed 2 bases, J shed 2 bases, and the junction held 3 bases outside the gene matches. The CDR3 coding sequence is TGCAGTGCTAGACTGAGCGGGGCCTACAATGAGCAGTTCTTC. Its protein product is CSARLSGAYNEQFF.

The gene calls are TRBV9 and TRBJ1-2; D unresolved. V lost 4 bases, J lost 4 bases, and 14 bases lay in between. The CDR3 runs to 14 residues. Germline-derived CDR1 and CDR2 are SGDLS and YYNGEE. CDR3 nucleotide sequence: TGTGCCAGCAGCTCGAGAAGACTACCCTATGGCTACACCTTC. It is translated as CASSSRRLPYGYTF.

This chain connects TRBV7-9 to TRBJ2-1; D uncertain. V lost 4 bases and J lost 3, with 7 bases in between. Germline CDR1 SEHNR, CDR2 FQNEAQ (reference sequence). The length of the CDR3 is 13 residues. CDR3 in DNA: TGTGCCAGCAGCTCTCTAAACTACAATGAGCAGTTCTTC. Translated, it gives CASSSLNYNEQFF.

In its sample, this clonotype was seen a few times. The chain carries TRBV2 and TRBJ2-7; no definite D call. There are 10 residues in the CDR3. V lost 7 bases and J lost 7, with 8 bases in between. The germline V gene encodes CDR1 SNHLY and CDR2 FYNNEI. CDR3: CASNWVEQYF. CDR3 nucleotides: TGTGCCAGCAACTGGGTTGAGCAGTACTTC.

On this clonotype: It may be a read error: a sequence one base away is much more abundant. The genes are TRBV18 and TRBJ2-1; D ambiguous. The end of the DNA aligns better with TRBJ2-7, so the J call may be wrong. The CDR3 is made up of 13 amino acids. From germline, CDR1 is KGHSH and CDR2 LQKENI. CDR3: CASSPPSVDEQYF. CDR3 DNA: TGTGCCAGCTCACCACCGAGCGTTGATGAGCAGTACTTC.

The table lists this clonotype with a count of one. This rearrangement joins TRBV20-1 to TRBJ2-7; weak D call: TRBD2 (6 bases). The germline gives CDR1 DFQATT, CDR2 SNEGSKA (reference sequence). This CDR3 has 16 residues. The V end lost 3 bases, the J end lost 7 bases, and 25 bases lay between the germline ends. Here the CDR3 DNA reads TGCAGTGCTAGGCCCCACGGTAGCGGAACCTACAATGAGCAGTACTTC. Protein: CSARPHGSGTYNEQYF.

This clonotype was recorded a few times. This chain connects TRBV7-9 to TRBJ2-3; 7 bases are a match to TRBD1. The V segment lost 6 bases and the J segment 5 bases; nucleotides outside the gene matches: 5. The CDR3 has 13 residues. Germline assignment: CDR1 SEHNR and CDR2 FQNEAQ (reference sequence). The CDR3 bases are TGTGCCAGCAGTCGACCAGGGGGAGATACGCAGTATTTT. Translating it yields CASSRPGGDTQYF.

This rearrangement joins TRBV14 to TRBJ2-3, with D uncertain. The length of the CDR3 is 16 residues. In germline, CDR1 is SGHDN, CDR2 FVKESK. Trimming removed 0 bases from V and 0 bases from J, with 10 bases in between. CDR3 in DNA: TGTGCCAGCAGCCAAGATCGGACCATGAGCACAGATACGCAGTATTTT. Protein product: CASSQDRTMSTDTQYF. Variable domain in full (rest from reference TRBV14 and TRBJ2-3): EAGVTQFPSHSVIEKGQTVTLRCDPISGHDNLYWYRRVMGKEIKFLLHFVKESKQDESGMPNNRFLAERTGGTYSTLKVQPAELEDSGVYFCASSQDRTMSTDTQYFGPGTRLTVL.

This clonotype was seen only a few times. The rearrangement joins TRBV27 to TRBJ1-1, with D possibly being TRBD1 (5 bases). The CDR3 has 15 residues. V lost 4 bases and J lost 4, with 16 bases in between. CDR1 and CDR2 from the germline V gene are MNHEY and SMNVEV (reference sequence). CDR3 sequence (DNA): TGTGCCAGCAGTTCCTCCTCGCTGGGGGGCACTGAAGCTTTCTTT. Translating gives CASSSSSLGGTEAFF.

This clonotype has only a few counts. The chain couples TRBV7-2 to TRBJ2-1; D is possibly TRBD1 (6 bases). The V end was cut by 5 bases, the J end by 12 bases, with 20 bases between. The germline gives CDR1 SGHTA, CDR2 FQGNSA. This CDR3 has 14 residues. The CDR3 DNA sequence: TGTGCCAGCAGCCCAGGGGTCGGGCGGGTTTTGCAGTTCTTC. Translated, it gives CASSPGVGRVLQFF.

This clonotype was recorded at least ten times. CDR3 amino acids: CASSLSQAYEQYF. The CDR3 nucleotides read TGTGCCAGCAGTTTGAGTCAGGCCTACGAGCAGTACTTC. The chain carries TRBV27 and TRBJ2-7; D gene ambiguous. Germline V gene lookup returns CDR1 MNHEY and CDR2 SMNVEV (reference sequence). V dropped 3 bases and J dropped 2 bases, with 8 bases sitting between them. The CDR3 is made up of 13 amino acids.

This clonotype was counted at least ten times. The CDR3 bases are TGTGCCAGCAGACGGACGGCAAACTATGGCTACACCTTC. It translates to CASRRTANYGYTF. This chain links TRBV6-5 with TRBJ1-2; no reliable D call. In germline, CDR1 is MNHEY, CDR2 SVGAGI. Trimming took off 6 bases at V and 2 bases at J, with 10 bases between the two ends. The length of the CDR3 is 13 residues.

V is TRBV29-1 and J is TRBJ2-5; D possibly matches TRBD1 or TRBD2 (5 bases each). Germline CDR1 reads SQVTM; CDR2 reads ANQGSEA. The V end was cut by 8 bases, the J end by 5 bases, with 24 bases between. CDR3 length equals 15 residues. For the CDR3, the DNA is TGCAGCCTGAGGGAGCGAATGGGGCGCGGCGAGACCCAGTACTTC. As protein: CSLRERMGRGETQYF.

Many counts were recorded for this clonotype. CDR3 sequence: CASSFPLSGGSGANVLTF. The CDR3 DNA follows: TGTGCCAGCAGCTTTCCGCTTTCCGGGGGGTCTGGGGCCAACGTCCTGACTTTC. The rearrangement uses TRBV7-9 and TRBJ2-6, with 7 bases fitting TRBD2. J gave up 1 base and V 3 bases, and 9 bases lay outside the gene matches. The CDR3 is 18 residues long. Germline CDR1 reads SEHNR; CDR2 reads FQNEAQ (reference sequence). Full variable domain (rest looked up from reference TRBV7-9 and TRBJ2-6): DTGVSQNPRHKITKRGQNVTFRCDPISEHNRLYWYRQTLGQGPEFLTYFQNEAQLEKSRLLSDRFSAERPKGSFSTLEIQRTEQGDSAMYLCASSFPLSGGSGANVLTFGAGSRLTVL.

The chain joins TRBV20-1 to TRBJ1-5; weak D call: TRBD1 (6 bases). The CDR3 covers 16 residues. Germline V lookup: CDR1 DFQATT, CDR2 SNEGSKA (reference sequence). V was cut by 3 bases and J by 1 base, with 16 bases left in between. CDR3 sequence (DNA): TGCAGTGCTAGTCCCTTCCAGGGGATGAGCAATCAGCCCCAGCATTTT. Protein product: CSASPFQGMSNQPQHF.

There are a few counts of this clonotype. The V gene is TRBV20-1, the J gene TRBJ2-7; tentatively, D is TRBD2 (6 bases). The better agreement between TRBJ2-5 and the DNA end casts doubt on the J call. Germline CDR1 DFQATT, CDR2 SNEGSKA (reference sequence). This CDR3 is built from 13 residues. The DNA of the CDR3 is TGCAGTGCTAGGATGCATCGGGGGGAGACCCAGTACTTC. Protein product: CSARMHRGETQYF.

V gene TRBV18 combines with J gene TRBJ1-1, with D tentatively TRBD1 (5 bases). Germline V gives CDR1 KGHSH, CDR2 LQKENI. V lost 6 bases, J lost 2 bases, and 10 bases lay in between. The CDR3 length is 13 residues. CDR3 amino acids: CASSETVNTEAFF. Here the CDR3 DNA reads TGTGCCAGCTCCGAGACAGTCAACACTGAAGCTTTCTTT.

The CDR3 region has the DNA TGCAGTGCTAGAGTTAGGACAGGGAGTTATAGCAATCAGCCCCAGCATTTT. Amino acids: CSARVRTGSYSNQPQHF. The chain employs TRBV20-1 and TRBJ1-5; 8 bases align to TRBD1. The CDR3 covers 17 residues. V trimming: 1 base; J trimming: 0 bases; junction bases outside the gene matches: 8. CDR1 is DFQATT, CDR2 SNEGSKA, per germline (reference sequence).

The J gene is TRBJ2-7, the V gene TRBV11-2; no clear D. Per germline, CDR1 SGHAT and CDR2 FQNNGV. Trimming left V 2 bases short and J 0 bases short, with 17 bases between. The CDR3 totals 17 residues. The CDR3 reads CASSLTTYAIPSYEQYF. DNA of the CDR3: TGTGCCAGCAGCTTAACTACCTACGCAATACCCTCCTACGAGCAGTACTTC.

This clonotype was counted only a few times. This chain joins TRBV10-3 and TRBJ2-2; 8 nucleotides align to TRBD1. The ends lost 5 bases at V and 7 bases at J; junction bases unmatched: 3. This CDR3 spans 13 amino acids. The germline gives CDR1 ENHRY, CDR2 SYGVKD. The CDR3 protein is CAISPTGVGELFF. The CDR3 nucleotides read TGTGCCATCAGTCCGACAGGGGTCGGGGAGCTGTTTTTT.

The chain joins TRBV9 to TRBJ1-1, with 10 bases aligning to TRBD1. V shed 2 bases, J shed 2 bases, and the junction held 3 bases outside the gene matches. Germline CDR1 and CDR2: SGDLS and YYNGEE. The CDR3 is 15 residues long. CDR3 bases: TGTGCCAGCAGCGTGGGACAGGGGAGAAACACTGAAGCTTTCTTT. Encoded protein: CASSVGQGRNTEAFF.